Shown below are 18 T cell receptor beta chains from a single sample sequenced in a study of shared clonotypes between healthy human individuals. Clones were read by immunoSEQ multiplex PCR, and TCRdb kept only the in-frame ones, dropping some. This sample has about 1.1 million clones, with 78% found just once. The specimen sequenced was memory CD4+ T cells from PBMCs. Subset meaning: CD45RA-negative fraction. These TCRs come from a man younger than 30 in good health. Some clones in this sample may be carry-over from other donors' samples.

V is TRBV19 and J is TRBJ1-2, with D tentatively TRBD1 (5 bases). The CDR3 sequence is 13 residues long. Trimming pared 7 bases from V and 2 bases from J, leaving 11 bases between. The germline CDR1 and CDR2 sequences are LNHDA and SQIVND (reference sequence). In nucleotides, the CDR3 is TGTGCCAGTACGCAACGGGGGAACTATGGCTACACCTTC. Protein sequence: CASTQRGNYGYTF.

The CDR3 here is CASSPIRGDRARYTF. The CDR3, as DNA: TGTGCCAGCAGCCCTATCCGGGGGGACAGGGCTCGCTACACCTTC. The chain recombines TRBV14 with TRBJ1-2; 9 nucleotides align to TRBD1. The CDR3 runs to 15 residues. V lost 4 bases, J lost 9 bases, and 12 bases stayed unmatched. Germline V gene data show CDR1 as SGHDN and CDR2 as FVKESK.

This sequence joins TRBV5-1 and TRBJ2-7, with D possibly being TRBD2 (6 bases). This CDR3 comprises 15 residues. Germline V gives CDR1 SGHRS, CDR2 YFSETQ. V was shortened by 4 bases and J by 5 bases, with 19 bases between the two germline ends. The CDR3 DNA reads TGCGCCAGCAGCATTGCAGGGAGGATAAAGAACGAGCAGTACTTC. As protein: CASSIAGRIKNEQYF.

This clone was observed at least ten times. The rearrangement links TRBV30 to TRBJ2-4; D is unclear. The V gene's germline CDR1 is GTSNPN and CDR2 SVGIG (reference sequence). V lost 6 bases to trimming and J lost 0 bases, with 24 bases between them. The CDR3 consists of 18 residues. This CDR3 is CACKRGVYNSLAKNIQYF. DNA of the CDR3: TGTGCCTGCAAGAGAGGCGTGTATAACTCATTAGCCAAAAACATTCAGTACTTC.

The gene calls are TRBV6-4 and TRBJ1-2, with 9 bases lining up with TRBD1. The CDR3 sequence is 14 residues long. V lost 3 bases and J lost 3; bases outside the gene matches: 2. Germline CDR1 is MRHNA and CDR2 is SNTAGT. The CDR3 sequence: CASSDTGGDYGYTF. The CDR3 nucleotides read TGTGCCAGCAGTGATACAGGGGGCGACTATGGCTACACCTTC.

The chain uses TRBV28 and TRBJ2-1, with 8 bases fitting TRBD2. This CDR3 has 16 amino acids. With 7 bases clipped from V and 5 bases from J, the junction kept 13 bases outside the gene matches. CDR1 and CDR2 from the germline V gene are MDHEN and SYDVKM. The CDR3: CASNQPGLGLHNEQFF. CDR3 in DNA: TGTGCCAGCAACCAACCGGGACTAGGACTCCACAATGAGCAGTTCTTC.

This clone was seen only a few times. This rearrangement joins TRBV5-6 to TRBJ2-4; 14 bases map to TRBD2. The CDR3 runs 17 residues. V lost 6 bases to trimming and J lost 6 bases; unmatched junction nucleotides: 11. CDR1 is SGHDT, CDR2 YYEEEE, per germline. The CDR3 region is CASTKRTSGRRVNIQYF. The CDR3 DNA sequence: TGTGCCAGCACCAAGAGGACTAGCGGGAGGCGGGTAAACATTCAGTACTTC.

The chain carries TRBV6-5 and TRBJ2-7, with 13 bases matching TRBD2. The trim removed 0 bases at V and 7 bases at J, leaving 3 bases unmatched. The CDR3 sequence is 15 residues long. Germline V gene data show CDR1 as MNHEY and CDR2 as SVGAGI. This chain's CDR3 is CASSYSGLAGEEQYF. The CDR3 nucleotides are TGTGCCAGCAGTTACTCCGGACTAGCGGGAGAAGAGCAGTACTTC.

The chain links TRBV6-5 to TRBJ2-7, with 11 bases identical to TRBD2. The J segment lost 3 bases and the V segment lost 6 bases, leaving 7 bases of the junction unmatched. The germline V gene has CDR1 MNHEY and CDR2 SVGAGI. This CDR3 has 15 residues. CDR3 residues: CASRLGLAGNYEQYF. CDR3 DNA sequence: TGTGCCAGCAGACTCGGACTAGCGGGCAACTACGAGCAGTACTTC.

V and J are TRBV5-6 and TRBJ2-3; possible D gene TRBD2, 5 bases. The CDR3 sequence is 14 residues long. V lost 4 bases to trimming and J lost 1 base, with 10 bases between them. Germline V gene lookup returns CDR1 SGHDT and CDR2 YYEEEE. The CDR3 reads CASSLSGGTDTQYF. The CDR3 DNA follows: TGTGCCAGCAGCCTATCCGGGGGCACAGATACGCAGTATTTT. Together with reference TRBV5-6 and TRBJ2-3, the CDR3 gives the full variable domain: DAGVTQSPTHLIKTRGQQVTLRCSPKSGHDTVSWYQQALGQGPQFIFQYYEEEERQRGNFPDRFSGHQFPNYSSELNVNALLLGDSALYLCASSLSGGTDTQYFGPGTRLTVL.

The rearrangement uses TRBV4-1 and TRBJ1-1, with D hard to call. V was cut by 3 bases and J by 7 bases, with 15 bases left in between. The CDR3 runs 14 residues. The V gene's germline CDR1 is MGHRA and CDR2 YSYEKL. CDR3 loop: CASSQDPRRYEAFF. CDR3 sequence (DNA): TGCGCCAGCAGCCAGGACCCACGTCGGTATGAAGCTTTCTTT.

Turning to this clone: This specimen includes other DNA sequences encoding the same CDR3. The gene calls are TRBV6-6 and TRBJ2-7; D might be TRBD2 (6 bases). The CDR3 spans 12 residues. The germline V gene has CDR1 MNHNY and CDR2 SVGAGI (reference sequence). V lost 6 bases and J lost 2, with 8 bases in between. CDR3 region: CASSPGAYEQYF. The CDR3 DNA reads TGTGCCAGCAGCCCGGGGGCCTACGAGCAGTACTTC.

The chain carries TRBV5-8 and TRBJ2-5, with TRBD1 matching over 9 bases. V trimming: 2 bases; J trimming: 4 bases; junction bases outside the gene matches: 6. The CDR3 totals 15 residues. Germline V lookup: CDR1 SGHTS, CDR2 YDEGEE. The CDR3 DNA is TGTGCCAGCAGCTTCCGGGACAGGGTCTCAGAGACCCAGTACTTC. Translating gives CASSFRDRVSETQYF.

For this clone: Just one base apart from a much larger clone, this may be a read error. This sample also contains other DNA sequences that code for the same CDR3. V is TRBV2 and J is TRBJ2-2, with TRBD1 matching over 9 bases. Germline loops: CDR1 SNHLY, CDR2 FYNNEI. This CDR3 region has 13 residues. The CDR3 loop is CASSGQGHGELFF. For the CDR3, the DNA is TGTGCTAGCAGTGGACAGGGGCACGGGGAGCTGTTTTTT.

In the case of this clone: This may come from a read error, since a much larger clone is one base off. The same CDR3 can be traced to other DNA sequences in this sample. CDR3 sequence reads: CASSLDRGEETQYF. CDR3 DNA sequence: TGTGCCAGCAGCTTGGACAGGGGCGAAGAGACCCAGTACTTC. The V and J genes are TRBV7-9 and TRBJ2-5; 9 nucleotides match TRBD1. Germline CDR1 and CDR2: SEHNR and FQNEAQ (reference sequence). The trim removed 3 bases at V and 3 bases at J, leaving 2 bases unmatched. The length of the CDR3 is 14 residues.

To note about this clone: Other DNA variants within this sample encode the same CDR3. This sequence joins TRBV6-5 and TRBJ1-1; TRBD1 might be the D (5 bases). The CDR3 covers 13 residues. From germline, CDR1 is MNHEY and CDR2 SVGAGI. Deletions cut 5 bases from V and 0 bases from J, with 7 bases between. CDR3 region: CASSRGLNTEAFF. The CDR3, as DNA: TGTGCCAGCAGTAGGGGTCTGAACACTGAAGCTTTCTTT.

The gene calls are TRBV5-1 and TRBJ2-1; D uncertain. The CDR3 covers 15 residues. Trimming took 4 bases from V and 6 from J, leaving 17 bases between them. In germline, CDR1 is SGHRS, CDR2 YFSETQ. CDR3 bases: TGCGCCAGCAGCCCCATCAGACCAGCCCTCAATGAGCAGTTCTTC. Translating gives CASSPIRPALNEQFF.

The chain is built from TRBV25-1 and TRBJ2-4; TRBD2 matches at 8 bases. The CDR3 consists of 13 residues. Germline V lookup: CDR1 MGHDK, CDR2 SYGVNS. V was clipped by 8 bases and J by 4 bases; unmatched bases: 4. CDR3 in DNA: TGTGCCAGCTCAACTAGCGGAAAAAACATTCAGTACTTC. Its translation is CASSTSGKNIQYF.